This T cell receptor beta chain stems from a study of blood T cell repertoires in COVID-19. Study information: Both acute and convalescent COVID-19 samples were obtained from the United States, Italy and Spain. T cells, B-cell-depleted T cells, or PBMCs supplied cDNA or gDNA.

Generated by immunoSEQ multiplex PCR, the TCRdb table keeps only in-frame clones and is missing some. The table lists some 210,000 clones, 84% of them singletons. The sequence was collected from a woman in her forties or fifties with active or convalescent COVID-19. Sequencing was performed on peripheral blood.

The chain's CDR3 is CASSTGNTEAFF. CDR3 nucleotide sequence: TGTGCCAGCAGTACGGGGAACACTGAAGCTTTCTTT. V and J are TRBV27 and TRBJ1-1; D not resolved. Germline lookup yields CDR1 MNHEY and CDR2 SMNVEV (reference sequence). V was shortened by 5 bases and J by 1 base, with 5 bases between the two germline ends. The CDR3 has 12 residues.